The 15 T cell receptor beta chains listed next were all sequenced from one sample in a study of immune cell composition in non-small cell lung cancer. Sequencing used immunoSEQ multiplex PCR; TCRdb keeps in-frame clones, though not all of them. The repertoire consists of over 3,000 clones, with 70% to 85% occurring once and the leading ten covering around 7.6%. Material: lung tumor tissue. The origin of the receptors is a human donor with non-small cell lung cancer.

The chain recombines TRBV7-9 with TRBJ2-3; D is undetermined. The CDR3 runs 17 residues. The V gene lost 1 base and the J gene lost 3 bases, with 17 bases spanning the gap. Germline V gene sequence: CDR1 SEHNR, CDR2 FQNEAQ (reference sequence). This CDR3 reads CASSLELGLVGTDTQYF. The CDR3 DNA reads TGTGCCAGCAGCTTAGAGCTGGGTCTAGTTGGGACAGATACGCAGTATTTT.

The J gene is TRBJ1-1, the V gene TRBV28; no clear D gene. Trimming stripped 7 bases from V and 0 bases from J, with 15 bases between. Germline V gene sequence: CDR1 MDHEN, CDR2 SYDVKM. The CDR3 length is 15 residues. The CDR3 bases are TGTGCCAGCAACGGAGGGCGGCTAGTGAACACTGAAGCTTTCTTT. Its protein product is CASNGGRLVNTEAFF.

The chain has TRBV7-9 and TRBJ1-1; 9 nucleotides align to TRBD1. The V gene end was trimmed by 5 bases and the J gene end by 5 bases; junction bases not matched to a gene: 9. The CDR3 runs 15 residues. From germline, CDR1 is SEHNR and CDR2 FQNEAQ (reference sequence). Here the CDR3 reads CASSGPGTGRTEAFF. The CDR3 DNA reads TGTGCCAGCAGCGGGCCCGGGACAGGGAGGACTGAAGCTTTCTTT.

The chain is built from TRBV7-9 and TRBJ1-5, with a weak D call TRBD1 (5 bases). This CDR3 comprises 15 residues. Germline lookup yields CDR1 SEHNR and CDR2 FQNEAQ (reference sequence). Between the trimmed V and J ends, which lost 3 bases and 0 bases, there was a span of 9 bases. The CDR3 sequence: CASSLGTDSNQPQHF. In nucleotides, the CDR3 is TGTGCCAGCAGCTTGGGGACTGATAGCAATCAGCCCCAGCATTTT.

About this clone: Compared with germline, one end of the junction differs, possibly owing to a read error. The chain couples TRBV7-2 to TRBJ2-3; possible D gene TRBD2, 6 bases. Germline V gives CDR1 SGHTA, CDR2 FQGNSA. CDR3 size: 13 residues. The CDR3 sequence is CASSLGLSPRWNF. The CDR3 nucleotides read TGTGCCAGCAGCTTGGGACTTAGTCCCCGTTGGAATTTT.

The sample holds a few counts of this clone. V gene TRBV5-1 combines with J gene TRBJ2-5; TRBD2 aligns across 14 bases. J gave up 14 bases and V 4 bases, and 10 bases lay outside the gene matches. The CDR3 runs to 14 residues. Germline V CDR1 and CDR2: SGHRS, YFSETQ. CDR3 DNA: TGCGCCAGCAGCCCGGGACTAGCGGGGGCCGACCAATACTTC. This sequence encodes CASSPGLAGADQYF.

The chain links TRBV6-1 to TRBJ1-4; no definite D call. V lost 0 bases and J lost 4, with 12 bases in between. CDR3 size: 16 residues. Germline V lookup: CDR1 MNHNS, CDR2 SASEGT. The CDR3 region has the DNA TGTGCCAGCAGTGAAGCGGGTTCAGGCATTAATGAAAAACTGTTTTTT. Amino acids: CASSEAGSGINEKLFF.

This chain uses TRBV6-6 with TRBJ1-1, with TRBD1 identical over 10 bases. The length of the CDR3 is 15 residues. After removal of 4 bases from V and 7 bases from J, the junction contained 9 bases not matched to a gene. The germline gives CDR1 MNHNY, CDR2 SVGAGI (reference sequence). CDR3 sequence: CASSSPGQGLIEAFF. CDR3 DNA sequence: TGTGCCAGCAGTTCGCCGGGACAGGGGTTGATTGAAGCTTTCTTT.

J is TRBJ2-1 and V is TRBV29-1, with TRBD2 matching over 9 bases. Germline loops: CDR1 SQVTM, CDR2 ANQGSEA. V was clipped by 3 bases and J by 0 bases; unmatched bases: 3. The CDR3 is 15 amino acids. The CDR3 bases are TGCAGCGTTGACGAGACTAGCGGCTCCTACAATGAGCAGTTCTTC. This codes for CSVDETSGSYNEQFF.

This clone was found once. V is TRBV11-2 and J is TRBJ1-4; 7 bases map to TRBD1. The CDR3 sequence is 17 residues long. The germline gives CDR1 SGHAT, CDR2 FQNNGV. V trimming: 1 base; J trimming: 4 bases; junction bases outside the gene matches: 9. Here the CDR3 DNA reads TGTGCCAGCAGCTTAGTATATCCCGGGACAGATAATGAAAAACTGTTTTTT. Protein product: CASSLVYPGTDNEKLFF.

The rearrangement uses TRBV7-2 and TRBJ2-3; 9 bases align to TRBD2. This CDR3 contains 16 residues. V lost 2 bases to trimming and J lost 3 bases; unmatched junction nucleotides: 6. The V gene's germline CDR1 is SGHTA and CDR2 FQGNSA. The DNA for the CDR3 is TGTGCCAGCAGCTTATTTGGCGGGGGGGTTACAGATACGCAGTATTTT. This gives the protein CASSLFGGGVTDTQYF.

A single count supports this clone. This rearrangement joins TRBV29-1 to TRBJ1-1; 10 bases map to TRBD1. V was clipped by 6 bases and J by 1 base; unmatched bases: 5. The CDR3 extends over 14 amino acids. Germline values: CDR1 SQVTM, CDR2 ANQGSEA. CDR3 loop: CSVSGQGTNTEAFF. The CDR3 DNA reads TGCAGCGTGTCGGGACAGGGGACGAACACTGAAGCTTTCTTT.

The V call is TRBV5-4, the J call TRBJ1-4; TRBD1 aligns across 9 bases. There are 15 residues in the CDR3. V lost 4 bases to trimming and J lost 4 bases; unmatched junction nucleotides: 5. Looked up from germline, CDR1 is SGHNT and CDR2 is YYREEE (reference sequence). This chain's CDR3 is CASSANRGLNEKLFF. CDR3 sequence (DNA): TGTGCCAGCAGCGCGAACAGGGGGCTTAATGAAAAACTGTTTTTT. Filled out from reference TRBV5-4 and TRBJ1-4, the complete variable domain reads ETGVTQSPTHLIKTRGQQVTLRCSSQSGHNTVSWYQQALGQGPQFIFQYYREEENGRGNFPPRFSGLQFPNYSSELNVNALELDDSALYLCASSANRGLNEKLFFGSGTQLSVL.

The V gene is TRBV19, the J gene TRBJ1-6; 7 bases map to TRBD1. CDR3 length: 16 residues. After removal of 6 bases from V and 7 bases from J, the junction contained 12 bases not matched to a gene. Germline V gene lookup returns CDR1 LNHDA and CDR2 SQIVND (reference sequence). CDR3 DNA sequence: TGTGCCAGTAGACCTCGACCGGGACAGCTAAATTCACCCCTCCACTTT. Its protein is CASRPRPGQLNSPLHF.

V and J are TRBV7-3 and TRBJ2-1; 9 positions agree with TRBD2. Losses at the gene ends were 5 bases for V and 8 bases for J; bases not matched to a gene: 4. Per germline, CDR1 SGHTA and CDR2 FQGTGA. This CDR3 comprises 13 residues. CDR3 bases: TGTGCCAGCAGCCGACGCGGGGGGGATGAGCAGTTCTTC. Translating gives CASSRRGGDEQFF. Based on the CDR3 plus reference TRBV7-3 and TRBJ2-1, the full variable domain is GAGVSQTPSNKVTEKGKYVELRCDPISGHTALYWYRQSLGQGPEFLIYFQGTGAADDSGLPNDRFFAVRPEGSVSTLKIQRTERGDSAVYLCASSRRGGDEQFFGPGTRLTVL.